This TCR beta chain appears in the sequencing data of a study of multiple sclerosis patients with progressive multifocal leukoencephalopathy. The data were produced by immunoSEQ multiplex PCR, yet TCRdb's version contains in-frame clones alone and is incomplete. The top ten hold approximately 1.3% of the sample, which has some 28,000 clones, around 91% seen once. Sample time point: approximately 12 months of natalizumab therapy. V shed 0 bases and J shed 8 bases, with 10 bases lying between them. The CDR3 is 13 residues long. Germline V CDR1 and CDR2: MGHRA, YSYEKL. The source of this sequence is a human donor with multiple sclerosis. The sample in question was PBMCs, obtained from a patient treated with natalizumab. The chain couples TRBV4-1 to TRBJ1-2, with a possible D match to TRBD1 (5 bases). The CDR3 reads CASSQDREGGYTF. The DNA for the CDR3 is TGCGCCAGCAGCCAAGATAGGGAGGGGGGCTACACCTTC.